This T cell receptor (beta chain) was profiled in a study of lung T cells in sarcoidosis with Löfgren's syndrome. Points from the study as a whole: Paired TRAV12-1/TRBV2 TCRs showed CDR3 homology and preferential pairing.

This clonotype was counted many times. Antigen unknown. The CDR3 is made up of 15 amino acids. V shed 2 bases and J 6 bases; nucleotides not matched to a gene: 4. The germline V gene encodes CDR1 MNHNY and CDR2 SVGAGI (reference sequence). TCRdb re-analysed the reads in MiXCR, keeping a single row per CDR3 protein. Altogether several thousand distinct CDR3 sequences are present, around 20% being singletons, with the ten largest covering roughly 6.5%. This clonotype was obtained from a human donor with sarcoidosis (Löfgren's syndrome or another form), or a control subject (not recorded which). This chain connects TRBV6-6 to TRBJ1-6; 7 bases line up with TRBD1. What was sequenced was CD4+ T cells from bronchoalveolar lavage. The CDR3 sequence: CASSYAGGSNSPLHF. The DNA for the CDR3 is TGTGCCAGCAGTTACGCAGGGGGGAGTAATTCACCCCTCCACTTT.